This TCR beta chain was sequenced during a study of T cell changes during pregnancy in multiple sclerosis. Germline values: CDR1 MGHRA, CDR2 YSYEKL. Trimming left V 7 bases short and J 0 bases short, with 19 bases between. There are 18 residues in the CDR3. Produced via immunoSEQ multiplex PCR; TCRdb's table is partial and in-frame only. This sample has tens of thousands of clones, with around 94% found just once. Sequenced material: peripheral blood, taken in the third trimester of pregnancy. This receptor was identified in a female donor with multiple sclerosis, enrolled in a pregnancy study. The chain joins TRBV4-1 to TRBJ2-6; the D gene is possibly TRBD2 (5 bases). DNA for the CDR3: TGCGCCAGCACCCACCTTTTAGAGGGCTTCTCTGGGGCCAACGTCCTGACTTTC. It encodes CASTHLLEGFSGANVLTF.